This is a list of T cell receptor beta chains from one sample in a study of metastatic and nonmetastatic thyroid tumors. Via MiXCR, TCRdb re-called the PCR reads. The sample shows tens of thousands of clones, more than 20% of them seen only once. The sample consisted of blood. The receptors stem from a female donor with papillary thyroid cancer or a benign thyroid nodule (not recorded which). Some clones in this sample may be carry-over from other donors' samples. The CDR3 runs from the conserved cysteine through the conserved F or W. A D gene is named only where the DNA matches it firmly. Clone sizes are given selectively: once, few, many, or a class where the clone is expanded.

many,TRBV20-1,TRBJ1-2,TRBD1,TGCAGTGCTAGAAAGGGGGCGCGAGTGGGGTACACCTTC,CSARKGARVGYTF
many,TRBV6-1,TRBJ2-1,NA,TGTGCCAGCAGTGAAATCGTGGGCAGCAACAATGAGCAGTTCTTC,CASSEIVGSNNEQFF
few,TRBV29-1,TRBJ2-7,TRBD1,TGCAGCGTTATACAGGGGAATCGCTACGAGCAGTACTTC,CSVIQGNRYEQYF
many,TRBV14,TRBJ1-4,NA,TGTGCCAGCAGCCAAGATCATAAACAGGAAAAACTGTTTTTT,CASSQDHKQEKLFF
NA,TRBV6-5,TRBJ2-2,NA,TGTGCCAGCAGTTACTCTAGCGACACCGGGGAGCTGTTTTTT,CASSYSSDTGELFF
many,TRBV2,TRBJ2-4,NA,TGTGCCAGCAGTGAACCCAGGGGAAGTGGCAAAAACATTCAGTACTTC,CASSEPRGSGKNIQYF
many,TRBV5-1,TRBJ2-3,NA,TGCGCCAGCAGCTTGGCCGCCTCTAGCGAGGGTACGCAGTATTTT,CASSLAASSEGTQYF
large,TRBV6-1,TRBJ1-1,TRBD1,TGTGCCAGCAGTCGGGGGACAGTGGCACACACTGAAGCTTTCTTT,CASSRGTVAHTEAFF
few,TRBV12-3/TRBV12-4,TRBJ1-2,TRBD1,TGTGCCAGCAGTCGGGACAGTACGCATGGCTACACCTTC,CASSRDSTHGYTF
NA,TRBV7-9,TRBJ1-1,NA,TGTGCCAGCACCTTAGGCGGGAACACTGAAGCTTTCTTT,CASTLGGNTEAFF
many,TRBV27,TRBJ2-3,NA,TGTGCCAGCAGTTTATCGCACACAGATACGCAGTATTTT,CASSLSHTDTQYF
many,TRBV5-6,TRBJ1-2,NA,TGTGCCAGCAGCCTCCGTGCTGAAGGCTACACCTTC,CASSLRAEGYTF
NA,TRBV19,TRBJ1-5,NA,TGTGCCAGTAGTATGGGGACTCAGCCCCAGCATTTT,CASSMGTQPQHF
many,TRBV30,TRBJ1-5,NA,TGTGCCTGGAGTCAGGGTGGGGGCAATCAGCCCCAGCATTTT,CAWSQGGGNQPQHF
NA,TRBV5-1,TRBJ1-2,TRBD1,TGCGCCAGCAGCTTACAAAGGGGGCTTTACTATGGCTACACCTTC,CASSLQRGLYYGYTF
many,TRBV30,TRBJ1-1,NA,TGTGCCTGGAGTGTAAATCGGAATTGGGACACTGAAGCTTTCTTT,CAWSVNRNWDTEAFF
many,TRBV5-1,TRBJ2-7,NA,TGCGCCAGCAGCTTGGGGACAGTTTACGAGCAGTACTTC,CASSLGTVYEQYF
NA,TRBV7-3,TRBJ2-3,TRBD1,TGTGCCAGCAGCTCCCGGACAGGGGAAACAGATACGCAGTATTTT,CASSSRTGETDTQYF
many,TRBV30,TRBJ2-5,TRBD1,TGTGCCTGGACGGACAGGGCAGGCTTTCAAGAGACCCAGTACTTC,CAWTDRAGFQETQYF
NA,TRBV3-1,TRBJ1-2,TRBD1,TGTGCCAGCAGCCAGGGGACAGCTAAAGCCAACTATGGCTACACCTTC,CASSQGTAKANYGYTF
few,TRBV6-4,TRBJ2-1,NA,TGTTCCAGCAGCCGGCGAGCGTGGGGGACCAATGAGCAGTTCTTC,CSSSRRAWGTNEQFF
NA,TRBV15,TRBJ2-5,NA,TGTGCCACCAGCGGCGCCCGGGAGACCCAGTACTTC,CATSGARETQYF
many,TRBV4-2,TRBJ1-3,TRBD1,TGTGCCAGCAGCCAAGAAGACAGGGCTGGAAACACCATATATTTT,CASSQEDRAGNTIYF
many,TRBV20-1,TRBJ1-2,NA,TGCAGTGCTAGAGAAACCGGAATGGGCGGCGGCTACACCTTC,CSARETGMGGGYTF
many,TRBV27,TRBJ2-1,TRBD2,TGTGCCAGCCACCAGCGGGGCGACAATGAGCAGTTCTTC,CASHQRGDNEQFF
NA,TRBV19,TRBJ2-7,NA,TGTGCCAGTAAGGAGGTAGCTTCTGAGTCCTACGAGCAGTACTTC,CASKEVASESYEQYF
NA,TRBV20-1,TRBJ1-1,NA,TGCAGTGCTAGATTGGAGACTGAAGCTTTCTTT,CSARLETEAFF
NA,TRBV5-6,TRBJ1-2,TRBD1,TGTGCCAGCAGCATGGTACAGGGGGCGATCGGCTATGGCTACACCTTT,CASSMVQGAIGYGYTF
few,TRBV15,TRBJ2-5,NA,TGTGCGGCAGGGCGTCCGCGGGAGACCCAGTACTTC,CAAGRPRETQYF
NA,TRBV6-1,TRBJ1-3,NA,TGTGCCAGCAGGCATACAGAGTCAATGCGTGCTGGAAACACCATATATTTT,CASRHTESMRAGNTIYF
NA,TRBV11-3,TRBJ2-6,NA,TGTGCCAGCAGCTTCAGGGGCTCTGGGGCCAACGTCCTGACTTTC,CASSFRGSGANVLTF
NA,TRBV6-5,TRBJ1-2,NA,TGTGCCAGCAGTACCCTACCCGGGGGCTACACCTTC,CASSTLPGGYTF
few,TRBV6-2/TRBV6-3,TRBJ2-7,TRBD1,TGTGCCAGCAGTTACTCGGGACAGGGGTATTACGAGCAGTACTTC,CASSYSGQGYYEQYF
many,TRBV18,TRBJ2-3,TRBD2,TGTGCCAGCTCACCAGTCCCGGGACTAGCGGGCACAGATACGCAGTATTTT,CASSPVPGLAGTDTQYF
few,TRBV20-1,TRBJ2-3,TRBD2,TGCAGTGCTACCAGACTAGCGGGCACAGATACGCAGTATTTT,CSATRLAGTDTQYF
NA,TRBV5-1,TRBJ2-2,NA,TGCGCCAGCAGGGCGGGGGCCCGCGCCGGGGAGCTGTTTTTT,CASRAGARAGELFF
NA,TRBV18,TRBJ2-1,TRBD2,TGTGCCAGCTCACCAACTAGCGGTGGCCGCCTGTTCTTC,CASSPTSGGRLFF
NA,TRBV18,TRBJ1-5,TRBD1,TGTGCCAGCTCGGCTGACAGGGGGCAGAGGGATAGCAATCAGCCCCAGCATTTT,CASSADRGQRDSNQPQHF